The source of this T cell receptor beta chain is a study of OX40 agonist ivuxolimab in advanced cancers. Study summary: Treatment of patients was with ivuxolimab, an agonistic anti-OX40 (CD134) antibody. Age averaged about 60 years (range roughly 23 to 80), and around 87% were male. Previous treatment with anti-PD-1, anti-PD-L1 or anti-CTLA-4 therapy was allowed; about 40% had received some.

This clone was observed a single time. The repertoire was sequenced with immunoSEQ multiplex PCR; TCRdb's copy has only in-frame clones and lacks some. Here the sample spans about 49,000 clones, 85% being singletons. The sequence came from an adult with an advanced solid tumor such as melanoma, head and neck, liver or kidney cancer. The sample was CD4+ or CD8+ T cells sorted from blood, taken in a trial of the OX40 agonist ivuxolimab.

The CDR3 DNA reads as TGTGCCAGCAGCTCAGACAGGGGGCAAGAGACCCAGTACTTC. It codes for CASSSDRGQETQYF. The chain carries TRBV7-9 and TRBJ2-5; 9 positions match TRBD1. V lost 4 bases to trimming and J lost 2 bases; unmatched junction nucleotides: 2. This CDR3 spans 14 amino acids. Germline V CDR1 and CDR2: SEHNR, FQNEAQ (reference sequence). Using reference TRBV7-9 and TRBJ2-5 for the parts outside the CDR3, the full variable domain is DTGVSQNPRHKITKRGQNVTFRCDPISEHNRLYWYRQTLGQGPEFLTYFQNEAQLEKSRLLSDRFSAERPKGSFSTLEIQRTEQGDSAMYLCASSSDRGQETQYFGPGTRLLVL.